The 22 T cell receptor beta chains reported below all come from one sample, sequenced in a study of cytomegalovirus exposure and HLA in healthy donors. The primer mix had 60 Vbeta and 13 Jbeta primers. TCRdb's table, derived via immunoSEQ multiplex PCR, lists solely in-frame clones and lacks some. The sample shows about 80,000 clones, around three quarters of them seen only once. Input material: PBMCs. Receptor source: a woman aged 40 to 50 in good health and CMV-seronegative.

In this sample, this clone turned up once. The J gene is TRBJ2-7, the V gene TRBV13; possibly TRBD1 for D (6 bases). Trimming removed 4 bases at V and 4 bases at J, with 20 bases between. This CDR3 has 16 amino acids. Per the germline V gene, CDR1 is PRHDT and CDR2 is FYEKMQ (reference sequence). The CDR3 coding sequence is TGTGCCAGCAGCTCGACATCTCAGACAGGAGTTTACGAGCAGTACTTC. Protein: CASSSTSQTGVYEQYF.

The CDR3 loop is CASSLSSGGQPQHF. As DNA, the CDR3 is TGTGCCAGCAGCTTGAGTTCAGGGGGTCAGCCCCAGCATTTT. The chain is built from TRBV5-6 and TRBJ1-5, with 7 positions matching TRBD1. CDR3 length: 14 amino acids. The germline V gene has CDR1 SGHDT and CDR2 YYEEEE. Trimming took 1 base from V and 6 from J; bases not matched to a gene: 4.

For the CDR3, the DNA is TGTGCCAGCAGCCAAACTTGGAACACTGAAGCTTTCTTT. It yields the protein CASSQTWNTEAFF. V is TRBV7-6 and J is TRBJ1-1; D is unresolved. CDR1 is SGHVS and CDR2 is FNYEAQ in the germline V gene. Between the trimmed V and J ends, which lost 5 bases and 1 base, there was a span of 8 bases. CDR3 size: 13 residues.

This rearrangement joins TRBV6-6 to TRBJ2-5; 12 bases agree with TRBD2. The ends lost 2 bases at V and 6 bases at J; junction bases unmatched: 7. Germline V gene data show CDR1 as MNHNY and CDR2 as SVGAGI (reference sequence). This CDR3 has 16 amino acids. The CDR3 DNA follows: TGTGCCAGCAGTTACGGCCTAGCGGGGGGGCCAAAGACCCAGTACTTC. Its protein product is CASSYGLAGGPKTQYF.

The V call is TRBV5-5, the J call TRBJ2-1; 13 bases agree with TRBD2. This CDR3 has 18 residues. The V gene end was trimmed by 2 bases and the J gene end by 2 bases; junction bases not matched to a gene: 7. Germline lookup yields CDR1 SGHKS and CDR2 YYEKEE (reference sequence). This chain's CDR3 is CASSFGLAGDFPYNEQFF. For the CDR3, the DNA is TGTGCCAGCAGCTTTGGACTAGCGGGGGATTTTCCCTACAATGAGCAGTTCTTC. The entire variable domain, with the rest obtained from reference TRBV5-5 and TRBJ2-1, is as follows: DAGVTQSPTHLIKTRGQQVTLRCSPISGHKSVSWYQQVLGQGPQFIFQYYEKEERGRGNFPDRFSARQFPNYSSELNVNALLLGDSALYLCASSFGLAGDFPYNEQFFGPGTRLTVL.

V usage is TRBV15 and J usage is TRBJ2-3; possibly TRBD1 for D (6 bases). The germline V gene has CDR1 LNHNV and CDR2 YYDKDF (reference sequence). Trimming left V 5 bases short and J 1 base short, with 25 bases between. The CDR3 runs 19 residues. The chain's CDR3 is CATSPPRGRGKSRTDTQYF. The DNA for the CDR3 is TGTGCCACCAGCCCTCCCAGGGGAAGGGGGAAGTCTCGCACAGATACGCAGTATTTT.

J is TRBJ1-4 and V is TRBV28; 10 positions agree with TRBD1. This CDR3 has 18 amino acids. V dropped 1 base and J dropped 4; count of bases not matched to a gene: 9. Per the germline V gene, CDR1 is MDHEN and CDR2 is SYDVKM. The CDR3 region is CASSLLGDRGFGNEKLFF. DNA for the CDR3: TGTGCCAGCAGTTTATTAGGGGACAGGGGCTTCGGTAATGAAAAACTGTTTTTT.

The chain is built from TRBV7-3 and TRBJ2-3; possible D gene TRBD1, 5 bases. V lost 2 bases and J lost 2, with 14 bases in between. Germline CDR1 is SGHTA and CDR2 is FQGTGA. CDR3 length: 16 amino acids. CDR3 bases: TGTGCCAGCAGCTTAGGTCTTAGGGGTGACACAGATACGCAGTATTTT. Translation: CASSLGLRGDTDTQYF.

V gene TRBV15 combines with J gene TRBJ2-5, with D possibly TRBD2 on 5 matching bases. V shed 5 bases and J shed 5 bases, with 18 bases lying between them. This CDR3 contains 15 residues. Germline CDR1 and CDR2: LNHNV and YYDKDF (reference sequence). The CDR3 nucleotides read TGTGCCACCAGCGGGTGGACCGAACGAGGGGAGACCCAGTACTTC. Translating gives CATSGWTERGETQYF. Supplemented by reference TRBV15 and TRBJ2-5, the full variable domain reads DAMVIQNPRYQVTQFGKPVTLSCSQTLNHNVMYWYQQKSSQAPKLLFHYYDKDFNNEADTPDNFQSRRPNTSFCFLDIRSPGLGDTAMYLCATSGWTERGETQYFGPGTRLLVL.

The chain combines TRBV5-5 with TRBJ2-2; 8 bases map to TRBD1. The CDR3 length is 13 residues. Germline CDR1 SGHKS, CDR2 YYEKEE (reference sequence). V lost 3 bases and J lost 8; bases outside the gene matches: 3. The DNA for the CDR3 is TGTGCCAGCAGCTGGACAGGGTTGGGGGAGCTGTTTTTT. Translating gives CASSWTGLGELFF.

Details on this clone: This specimen includes other DNA sequences encoding the same CDR3. V usage is TRBV5-4 and J usage is TRBJ1-4, with D possibly TRBD1 on 6 matching bases. Germline V gene lookup returns CDR1 SGHNT and CDR2 YYREEE (reference sequence). This CDR3 comprises 13 residues. V shed 3 bases and J shed 5 bases, with 8 bases lying between them. CDR3 protein: CASSWQGNEKLFF. CDR3 in DNA: TGTGCCAGCAGCTGGCAGGGGAATGAAAAACTGTTTTTT.

The chain carries TRBV5-6 and TRBJ1-1; 12 nucleotides agree with TRBD1. The germline CDR1 and CDR2 sequences are SGHDT and YYEEEE. The CDR3 covers 16 residues. With 2 bases clipped from V and 5 bases from J, the junction kept 7 bases outside the gene matches. The CDR3 sequence is CASSLGTGGAWTEAFF. The CDR3 DNA reads as TGTGCCAGCAGCTTAGGGACAGGGGGCGCGTGGACTGAAGCTTTCTTT.

This rearrangement joins TRBV10-3 to TRBJ1-5; D is unclear. The CDR3 consists of 16 residues. Between the trimmed V and J ends, which lost 0 bases and 6 bases, there was a span of 15 bases. Germline lookup yields CDR1 ENHRY and CDR2 SYGVKD. CDR3 sequence: CAISESPREGSQPQHF. The CDR3 DNA follows: TGTGCCATCAGTGAGTCGCCGAGAGAGGGTAGTCAGCCCCAGCATTTT.

The V and J genes are TRBV5-6 and TRBJ2-7; maybe TRBD2 (6 bases). The CDR3 runs 16 residues. The V gene lost 4 bases and the J gene lost 0 bases, with 17 bases spanning the gap. The V gene's germline CDR1 is SGHDT and CDR2 YYEEEE. The CDR3, as DNA: TGTGCCAGCAGCCCATGGGACTCTTCTAGCTCCTACGAGCAGTACTTC. This encodes CASSPWDSSSSYEQYF. Drawing the rest from reference TRBV5-6 and TRBJ2-7, the complete variable domain is DAGVTQSPTHLIKTRGQQVTLRCSPKSGHDTVSWYQQALGQGPQFIFQYYEEEERQRGNFPDRFSGHQFPNYSSELNVNALLLGDSALYLCASSPWDSSSSYEQYFGPGTRLTVT.

The chain couples TRBV27 to TRBJ1-1; a possible D gene is TRBD1 (5 bases). With 4 bases removed from V and 4 bases from J, the gap between germline ends came to 13 bases. The CDR3 loop spans 14 amino acids. The germline V gene has CDR1 MNHEY and CDR2 SMNVEV (reference sequence). CDR3 amino acids: CASSWGGDGTEAFF. The CDR3 DNA reads as TGTGCCAGCAGTTGGGGGGGAGATGGCACTGAAGCTTTCTTT.

CDR3 bases: TGCGCCAGCAGCTCCTCGACAGGGGCAAAAAGAACAGATACGCAGTATTTT. Its protein is CASSSSTGAKRTDTQYF. This chain connects TRBV5-1 to TRBJ2-3, with TRBD1 matching 8 bases. After removal of 3 bases from V and 3 bases from J, the junction contained 12 bases not matched to a gene. This CDR3 is 17 amino acids long. Germline V CDR1 and CDR2: SGHRS, YFSETQ.

V is TRBV30 and J is TRBJ2-5; maybe TRBD2 (5 bases). V was cut by 4 bases and J by 0 bases, with 15 bases left in between. Germline loops: CDR1 GTSNPN, CDR2 SVGIG (reference sequence). CDR3 length: 15 amino acids. CDR3 bases: TGTGCCTGGAAATCGGTCCGGCGGGACCAAGAGACCCAGTACTTC. Amino acid sequence: CAWKSVRRDQETQYF.

This chain connects TRBV5-5 to TRBJ1-4; 9 positions agree with TRBD1. Germline lookup yields CDR1 SGHKS and CDR2 YYEKEE (reference sequence). The CDR3 loop spans 15 amino acids. The V and J ends lost 1 base and 7 bases, in that order; junction bases with no gene match: 5. The CDR3 sequence: CASSLWDRDIEKLFF. In nucleotides, the CDR3 is TGTGCCAGCAGCTTGTGGGACAGGGATATTGAAAAACTGTTTTTT.

V gene TRBV7-3 combines with J gene TRBJ1-1; D not certain. The CDR3 contains 13 residues. The germline V gene encodes CDR1 SGHTA and CDR2 FQGTGA. The V gene lost 6 bases and the J gene lost 1 base, with 9 bases spanning the gap. The DNA for the CDR3 is TGTGCCAGCAGATATGACAAGAACACTGAAGCTTTCTTT. Protein: CASRYDKNTEAFF.

The chain employs TRBV5-4 and TRBJ1-1; D call uncertain. Germline values: CDR1 SGHNT, CDR2 YYREEE (reference sequence). Trimming took off 0 bases at V and 1 base at J, with 4 bases between the two ends. The CDR3 spans 13 residues. The DNA for the CDR3 is TGTGCCAGCAGCTTGGACACGAACACTGAAGCTTTCTTT. Translated: CASSLDTNTEAFF.

The chain has TRBV11-2 and TRBJ1-1; 8 bases fit TRBD1. There are 14 residues in the CDR3. V shed 7 bases and J 4 bases; nucleotides not matched to a gene: 8. From germline, CDR1 is SGHAT and CDR2 FQNNGV. The CDR3 region is CASNVAGGRTEAFF. In DNA, the CDR3 is TGTGCCAGCAACGTAGCAGGGGGCCGCACTGAAGCTTTCTTT.

The chain is built from TRBV11-2 and TRBJ2-1; TRBD2 matches 13 bases. CDR1 SGHAT and CDR2 FQNNGV come from the germline V gene. The V and J ends lost 5 bases and 9 bases, in that order; junction bases with no gene match: 7. This CDR3 spans 15 amino acids. The DNA of the CDR3 is TGTGCCAGCAGCGCACTAGCGGGGGGGCAGGGTGAGCAGTTCTTC. It codes for CASSALAGGQGEQFF.